The clone carrying this T cell receptor (beta chain) has only one observation. Generated by immunoSEQ multiplex PCR, the TCRdb table keeps only in-frame clones and is missing some. The sample has over 8,500 clones, around 70% seen once. This specimen comes from a study of T cell clones after liver transplantation. Study information: Samples came from ITN030ST, which attempted immunosuppression withdrawal within 2 years of liver transplantation. TCRbeta sequencing after a pre-transplant mixed lymphocyte reaction identified graft-donor-reactive clones, later tracked in post-transplant blood.

Specimen: CD4+ T cells from blood, collected about 2.5 years after liver transplant. The TCR originated in a human patient who received a liver transplant. Part of the T cells may come from the graft donor.

The CDR3 DNA reads as TGTGCCTGGAGCGACAGCTCGGAGGGCTACACCTTC. This codes for CAWSDSSEGYTF. The J gene is TRBJ1-2, the V gene TRBV30; D perhaps matches TRBD1 (5 bases). V lost 3 bases and J 8 bases, leaving 13 bases between the germline ends. The CDR3 covers 12 residues. Germline V gives CDR1 GTSNPN, CDR2 SVGIG (reference sequence).